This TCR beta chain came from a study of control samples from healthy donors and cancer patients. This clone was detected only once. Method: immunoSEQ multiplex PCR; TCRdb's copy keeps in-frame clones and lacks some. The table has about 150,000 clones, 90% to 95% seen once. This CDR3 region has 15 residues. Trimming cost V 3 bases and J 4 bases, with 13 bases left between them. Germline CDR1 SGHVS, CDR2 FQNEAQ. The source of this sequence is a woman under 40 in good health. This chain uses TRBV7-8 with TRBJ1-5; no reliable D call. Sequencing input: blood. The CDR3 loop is CASSLGRAPNQPQHF. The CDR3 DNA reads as TGTGCCAGCAGCTTGGGCCGGGCACCGAATCAGCCCCAGCATTTT.